This TCR beta chain is from a study of blood T cell repertoires in COVID-19. As for the study in general: Samples taken during acute and convalescent COVID-19 were collected in the United States, Italy and Spain. Nucleic acid was either cDNA or gDNA, and it came from T cells, B-cell-depleted T cells, or PBMCs.

V gave up 4 bases and J gave up 1 base, with 15 bases separating them. The CDR3 totals 16 residues. Germline V gene data show CDR1 as SGHNT and CDR2 as YENEEA. Profiling relied on immunoSEQ multiplex PCR, and the TCRdb table lists in-frame clones only, not all of them. The repertoire consists of approximately 290,000 clones, with around 89% occurring once and the leading ten covering approximately 0.84%. This sequence joins TRBV11-3 and TRBJ2-3, with D possibly being TRBD1 (6 bases). This sequence was found in a man in his thirties or forties with acute or convalescent COVID-19. Sequencing was done on a sample of peripheral blood. CDR3 nucleotides: TGTGCCAGCAGCTCTTTTGTGGCAGGGGGCACAGATACGCAGTATTTT. Translation gives CASSSFVAGGTDTQYF.